The entry below gives a single T cell receptor (beta chain) sequence along with its context. Its specificity is unknown. Here immunoSEQ multiplex PCR was the method, and the copy in TCRdb shows in-frame clones only, minus some. The table includes fewer than 130,000 clones, around 95% detected once. The data belong to a study of graft-versus-host responses after intestinal transplantation. Across the study: All recipients were transplanted with multivisceral, liver-intestinal, or isolated intestinal grafts.

General observations from the study: High graft-versus-host to host-versus-graft T cell clonal ratios marked allografts of patients with graft-donor macrochimerism.

This TCR came from a human donor who received an intestinal transplant. The sample was unstimulated CD8+ T cells sorted from spleen or lymph node cells, taken before intestinal transplant.

CDR3 nucleotides: TGTGCCAGAAGCTCTAGCGGGAGGGCAAACAATGAGCAGTTCTTC. As protein: CARSSSGRANNEQFF. This chain uses TRBV5-3 with TRBJ2-1; the match to TRBD2 covers 12 bases. TRBV5-3 is given ORF status, its function remaining uncertain. The CDR3 is 15 residues long. The V and J ends lost 3 bases and 5 bases, in that order; junction bases with no gene match: 3.